A single sample gave rise to the 5 T cell receptor beta chains below, sequenced in a study of graft-versus-host responses after intestinal transplantation. Sequenced by immunoSEQ multiplex PCR; TCRdb stores in-frame clones only, minus some. The sample has tens of thousands of clones; 88% are singletons. These receptors lack a known antigen. This material consisted of unstimulated CD4+ T cells sorted from spleen or lymph node cells, taken before transplant. The receptors were sampled from a human donor who was the organ donor for an intestinal transplant.

This chain uses TRBV7-9 with TRBJ2-7; TRBD1 agrees at 10 bases. Trimming at V came to 5 bases and at J to 5 bases, leaving 12 bases not matched to a gene. There are 16 residues in the CDR3. Germline CDR1 and CDR2: SEHNR and FQNEAQ (reference sequence). The chain's CDR3 is CASSREPGQGSHEQYF. CDR3 DNA sequence: TGTGCCAGCAGCAGAGAGCCGGGACAGGGGAGCCACGAGCAGTACTTC.

For this clone: Its ends do not fully match the called genes, so a read error is possible. CDR3 bases: TGTGCCAGCAGTACAGGGTATCGAACTGAAGCTTTCTTT. It translates to CASSTGYRTEAFF. J is TRBJ1-1 and V is TRBV19; D perhaps matches TRBD1 (6 bases). This CDR3 has 13 residues. Germline V lookup: CDR1 LNHDA, CDR2 SQIVND (reference sequence).

The V gene is TRBV18, the J gene TRBJ1-2; the D is unclear. The germline V and J ends were trimmed by 8 bases and 2 bases, with 15 bases remaining between them. The CDR3 runs to 14 residues. Germline-derived CDR1 and CDR2 are KGHSH and LQKENI. CDR3 bases: TGTGCCAGCGCCAACGCCAGACAAAACTATGGCTACACCTTC. Protein product: CASANARQNYGYTF.

The J gene is TRBJ2-3, the V gene TRBV6-6; 9 bases match TRBD1. V lost 6 bases and J lost 7; bases outside the gene matches: 11. This CDR3 comprises 15 residues. Germline values: CDR1 MNHNY, CDR2 SVGAGI (reference sequence). The CDR3 DNA sequence: TGTGCCAGCAGAGGGCCCCGGGACAGGGAAAATACGCAGTATTTT. Its protein is CASRGPRDRENTQYF.

V usage is TRBV7-8 and J usage is TRBJ2-7; TRBD1 matches 9 bases. Germline CDR1 reads SGHVS; CDR2 reads FQNEAQ. Losses at the gene ends were 11 bases for V and 4 bases for J; bases not matched to a gene: 12. This CDR3 region has 14 residues. CDR3 bases: TGTGCCGGACGAAAACAGGGGGCGAAATACGAGCAGTACTTC. It yields the protein CAGRKQGAKYEQYF.